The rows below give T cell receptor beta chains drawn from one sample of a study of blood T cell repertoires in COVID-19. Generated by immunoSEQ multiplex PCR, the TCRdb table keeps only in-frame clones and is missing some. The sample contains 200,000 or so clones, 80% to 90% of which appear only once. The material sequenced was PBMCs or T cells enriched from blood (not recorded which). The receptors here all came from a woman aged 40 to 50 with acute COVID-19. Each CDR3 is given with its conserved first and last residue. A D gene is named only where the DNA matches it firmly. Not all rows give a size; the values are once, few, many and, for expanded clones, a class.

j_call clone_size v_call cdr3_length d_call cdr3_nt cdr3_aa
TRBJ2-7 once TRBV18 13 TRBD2 TGTGCCAGCTCACGCGGGGGGACCTACGAGCAGTACTTC CASSRGGTYEQYF
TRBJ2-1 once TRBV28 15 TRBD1 TGTGCCAGCCTGCAAGGGACAGGGCGCTACAATGAGCAGTTCTTC CASLQGTGRYNEQFF
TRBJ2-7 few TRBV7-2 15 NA TGTGCCAGCAGCTCCGGACAGCTGTTATCCTACGAGCAGTACTTC CASSSGQLLSYEQYF
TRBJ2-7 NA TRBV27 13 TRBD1 TGTGCCAGCAGGGGGACAGGTTCCTACGAGCAGTACTTC CASRGTGSYEQYF
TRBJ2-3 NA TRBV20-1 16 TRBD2 TGCAGTGCTAGTCGCGGGACTAGCGGGACTCCCGATACGCAGTATTTT CSASRGTSGTPDTQYF
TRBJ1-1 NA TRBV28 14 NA TGTGCCAGCAGGCCGACAGTAACCAGCACTGAAGCTTTCTTT CASRPTVTSTEAFF
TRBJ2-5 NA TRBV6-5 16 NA TGTGCCAGCAGTTACCTGGGAGTATCCCCTCAAGAGACCCAGTACTTC CASSYLGVSPQETQYF
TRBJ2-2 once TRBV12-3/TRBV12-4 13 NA TGTGCCAGCAGTTTACCCGGTCCCGGGGAGCTGTTTTTT CASSLPGPGELFF
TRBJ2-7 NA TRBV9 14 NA TGTGCCAGCAGCGTTGCGGGACCTAGCTACGAGCAGTACTTC CASSVAGPSYEQYF
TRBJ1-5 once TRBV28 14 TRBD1 TGTGCCAGCAGTGGGACAGGGGGTTTGCAGCCCCAGCATTTT CASSGTGGLQPQHF
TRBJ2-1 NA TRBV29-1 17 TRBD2 TGCAGCGGGAAAAAGGGGGGACTAGCGGTCCGGGGAAATGAGCAGTTCTTC CSGKKGGLAVRGNEQFF
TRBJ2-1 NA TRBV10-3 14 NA TGTGCCATCAGTAAAGGCGAGAGGGCTAGTGAGCAGTTCTTC CAISKGERASEQFF
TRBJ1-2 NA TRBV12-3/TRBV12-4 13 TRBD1 TGTGCCAGCAGCAGGGGACAGGGTAACGGCTACACCTTC CASSRGQGNGYTF
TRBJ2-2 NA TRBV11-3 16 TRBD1 TGTGCCAGCACCCCTACCGGGACAGGGGGTACCGGGGAGCTGTTTTTT CASTPTGTGGTGELFF
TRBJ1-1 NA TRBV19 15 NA TGTGCCAGTAGTGATTACAGGGTAAAGGGAACTGAAGCTTTCTTT CASSDYRVKGTEAFF
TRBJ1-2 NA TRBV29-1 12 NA TGCAGCGTCTCCCCGGAGGGTTATGGCTACACCTTC CSVSPEGYGYTF
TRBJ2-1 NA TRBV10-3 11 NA TGTGCCATCAGTTTGGGACTCGCTCAGTTCTTC CAISLGLAQFF
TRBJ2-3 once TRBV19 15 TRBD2 TGTGCCAGTAGTAGCGGGAGAGGGAGCACAGATACGCAGTATTTT CASSSGRGSTDTQYF
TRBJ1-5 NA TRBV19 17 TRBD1 TGTGCCAGTAGTATTCTGGACAGGTCGTATAGCAATCAGCCCCAGCATTTT CASSILDRSYSNQPQHF
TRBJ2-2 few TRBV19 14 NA TGTGCCAGTAGTATGGGCAGGAACACCGGGGAGCTGTTTTTT CASSMGRNTGELFF
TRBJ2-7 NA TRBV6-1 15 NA TGTGCCAGCAGTGAAGGGACAGGGAGGGGCTACGAGCAGTACTTC CASSEGTGRGYEQYF
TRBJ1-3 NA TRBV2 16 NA TGTGCCAGCAGCCCCGAGACAGGATACGCTGGAAACACCATATATTTT CASSPETGYAGNTIYF
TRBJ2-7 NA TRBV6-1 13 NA TGTGCCAGCAGTGATTGGGACTTCTACGAGCAGTACTTC CASSDWDFYEQYF
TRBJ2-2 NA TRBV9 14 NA TGTGCCAGTCGGGGGGCAGGGAACACCGGGGAGCTGTTTTTT CASRGAGNTGELFF
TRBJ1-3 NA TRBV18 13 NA TGTGCCAGCTCACAGGGGGCTGGAAACACCATATATTTT CASSQGAGNTIYF
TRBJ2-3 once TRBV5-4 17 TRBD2 TGTGCCAGCAGGCCGGGACTAGCGGGATTGGGGGCAGATACGCAGTATTTT CASRPGLAGLGADTQYF
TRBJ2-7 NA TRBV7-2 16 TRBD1 TGTGCCAGCAGCACAACCGACAGGGGCCACTTCCGGGAGCAGTACTTC CASSTTDRGHFREQYF
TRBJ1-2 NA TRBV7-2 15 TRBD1 TGTGCCAGCAGCTCCCGACAGGGACCTAACTATGGCTACACCTTC CASSSRQGPNYGYTF